This is a list of T cell receptor beta chains from one sample in a study of shared clonotypes between healthy human individuals. This table comes from immunoSEQ multiplex PCR, and its TCRdb copy is limited to in-frame clones, with some not included. The data hold about 2,500,000 clones, with around nine tenths observed a single time. Material: naive CD4+ T cells sorted from blood. The receptors derive from a young man in good health. Both conserved end residues are part of each CDR3. Fields, in order: CDR3 protein, CDR3 DNA, V gene, J gene, D gene, clone size. D genes are given only for firm matches. A row's size may be missing; if present it is once, few, many or a size class.

cdr3_aa: CASSFTGTDIYEQYF
cdr3_nt: TGTGCCAGCAGCTTCACCGGGACTGATATCTACGAGCAGTACTTC
v_call: TRBV7-2
j_call: TRBJ2-7
d_call: .
clone_size: .

cdr3_aa: CASSPGQGGQALFF
cdr3_nt: TGTGCCAGCAGCCCGGGACAGGGTGGACAGGCACTGTTTTTT
v_call: TRBV6-5
j_call: TRBJ1-4
d_call: TRBD1
clone_size: .

cdr3_aa: CATSIQGRGNEKLFF
cdr3_nt: TGTGCCACCAGCATTCAGGGGAGGGGTAATGAAAAACTGTTTTTT
v_call: TRBV15
j_call: TRBJ1-4
d_call: .
clone_size: .

cdr3_aa: CASGPKLDRGRYGYTF
cdr3_nt: TGTGCTAGTGGTCCTAAGTTGGACAGGGGAAGGTATGGCTACACCTTC
v_call: TRBV12-5
j_call: TRBJ1-2
d_call: TRBD1
clone_size: .

cdr3_aa: CASSELGLGYTF
cdr3_nt: TGCGCCAGCAGTGAGTTGGGTTTAGGCTACACCTTC
v_call: TRBV10-1
j_call: TRBJ1-2
d_call: .
clone_size: .

cdr3_aa: CASSPRRGYEQYF
cdr3_nt: TGTGCCAGCAGCCCCCGGAGGGGCTACGAGCAGTACTTC
v_call: TRBV11-2
j_call: TRBJ2-7
d_call: .
clone_size: .

cdr3_aa: CASSQSDVDRGPSYEQYF
cdr3_nt: TGCGCCAGCAGTCAATCGGACGTGGACAGGGGGCCCTCCTACGAGCAGTACTTC
v_call: TRBV23-1
j_call: TRBJ2-7
d_call: TRBD1
clone_size: .

cdr3_aa: CASSEDGRGWVNSPLHF
cdr3_nt: TGTGCCAGCAGTGAAGACGGCAGGGGATGGGTTAATTCACCCCTCCACTTT
v_call: TRBV6-1
j_call: TRBJ1-6
d_call: .
clone_size: .

cdr3_aa: CSAAGGHEQYF
cdr3_nt: TGCAGTGCAGCGGGGGGCCACGAGCAGTACTTC
v_call: TRBV20-1
j_call: TRBJ2-7
d_call: TRBD2
clone_size: .

cdr3_aa: CASSQDTRGNTEAFF
cdr3_nt: TGCGCCAGCAGCCAAGATACGCGGGGGAACACTGAAGCTTTCTTT
v_call: TRBV4-1
j_call: TRBJ1-1
d_call: .
clone_size: .

cdr3_aa: CASSFRLGTGELFF
cdr3_nt: TGTGCCAGCAGTTTCAGGTTAGGGACCGGGGAGCTGTTTTTT
v_call: TRBV27
j_call: TRBJ2-2
d_call: .
clone_size: .

cdr3_aa: CASSYTTGGNSPLHF
cdr3_nt: TGCGCCAGCAGCTATACGACAGGGGGAAATTCACCCCTCCACTTT
v_call: TRBV5-1
j_call: TRBJ1-6
d_call: TRBD1
clone_size: .

cdr3_aa: CAISETSGESYNEQFF
cdr3_nt: TGTGCCATCAGCGAGACTAGCGGAGAATCCTACAATGAGCAGTTCTTC
v_call: TRBV10-3
j_call: TRBJ2-1
d_call: TRBD2
clone_size: .

cdr3_aa: CASSRRGGTTSYEQYF
cdr3_nt: TGTGCCAGCAGCCGGAGGGGCGGGACTACCTCCTACGAGCAGTACTTC
v_call: TRBV5-4
j_call: TRBJ2-7
d_call: TRBD2
clone_size: .

cdr3_aa: CASSLIALSSYNEQFF
cdr3_nt: TGTGCCAGCAGCTTAATAGCGCTTAGCTCCTACAATGAGCAGTTCTTC
v_call: TRBV7-2
j_call: TRBJ2-1
d_call: .
clone_size: .

cdr3_aa: CASSLLRNSNQPQHF
cdr3_nt: TGTGCCAGCAGTCTGCTGAGGAATAGCAATCAGCCCCAGCATTTT
v_call: TRBV27
j_call: TRBJ1-5
d_call: .
clone_size: .

cdr3_aa: CAISEDHYEQYF
cdr3_nt: TGTGCCATCAGTGAAGACCACTACGAGCAGTACTTC
v_call: TRBV10-3
j_call: TRBJ2-7
d_call: .
clone_size: once

cdr3_aa: CASSEREMLTDTQYF
cdr3_nt: TGTGCCAGCAGCGAGCGGGAGATGCTTACAGATACGCAGTATTTT
v_call: TRBV2
j_call: TRBJ2-3
d_call: TRBD2
clone_size: .

cdr3_aa: CASSSLAGRYNEQFF
cdr3_nt: TGTGCCAGCAGCTCTTTAGCGGGTCGGTACAATGAGCAGTTCTTC
v_call: TRBV7-9
j_call: TRBJ2-1
d_call: TRBD2
clone_size: .

cdr3_aa: CAISKERAENIQYF
cdr3_nt: TGTGCCATCAGCAAGGAGAGGGCAGAAAACATTCAGTACTTC
v_call: TRBV10-3
j_call: TRBJ2-4
d_call: .
clone_size: .

cdr3_aa: CASSLRGWVEEKLFF
cdr3_nt: TGTGCCAGCAGTTTACGGGGTTGGGTTGAGGAAAAACTGTTTTTT
v_call: TRBV27
j_call: TRBJ1-4
d_call: .
clone_size: .

cdr3_aa: CASSLEVTAASF
cdr3_nt: TGTGCCAGCAGCTTAGAGGTGACAGCGGCCTCCTTT
v_call: TRBV7-9
j_call: TRBJ1-1
d_call: .
clone_size: .

cdr3_aa: CASSPGLSSYEQYF
cdr3_nt: TGTGCCAGCAGCCCGGGCCTGAGCTCCTACGAGCAGTACTTC
v_call: TRBV7-9
j_call: TRBJ2-7
d_call: .
clone_size: .

cdr3_aa: CASSLEYTHMANSPLHF
cdr3_nt: TGTGCCAGCAGTTTGGAGTATACACACATGGCTAATTCACCCCTCCACTTT
v_call: TRBV5-8
j_call: TRBJ1-6
d_call: .
clone_size: .

cdr3_aa: CASSGSTQPNTEAFF
cdr3_nt: TGCGCCTCGAGCGGGTCCACACAGCCGAACACTGAAGCTTTCTTT
v_call: TRBV5-1
j_call: TRBJ1-1
d_call: .
clone_size: .

cdr3_aa: CASRTTGTYEQYF
cdr3_nt: TGTGCCAGCAGAACTACAGGGACCTACGAGCAGTACTTC
v_call: TRBV6-5
j_call: TRBJ2-7
d_call: .
clone_size: once

cdr3_aa: CAWNGNTEAFF
cdr3_nt: TGTGCCTGGAATGGGAACACTGAAGCTTTCTTT
v_call: TRBV30
j_call: TRBJ1-1
d_call: .
clone_size: .

cdr3_aa: CASSRNGHEQYF
cdr3_nt: TGCGCCAGCAGCCGGAACGGACACGAGCAGTACTTC
v_call: TRBV4-1
j_call: TRBJ2-7
d_call: .
clone_size: .

cdr3_aa: CASGGRQGALNTEAFF
cdr3_nt: TGTGCCAGCGGAGGCAGGCAGGGGGCTTTGAACACTGAAGCTTTCTTT
v_call: TRBV5-4
j_call: TRBJ1-1
d_call: TRBD1
clone_size: .

cdr3_aa: CASSQEGGERHSGNTIYF
cdr3_nt: TGCGCCAGCAGCCAGGAGGGGGGCGAGCGGCATTCTGGAAACACCATATATTTT
v_call: TRBV5-1
j_call: TRBJ1-3
d_call: .
clone_size: .

cdr3_aa: CAWSGQHSNQPQHF
cdr3_nt: TGTGCCTGGAGTGGGCAGCATAGCAATCAGCCCCAGCATTTT
v_call: TRBV30
j_call: TRBJ1-5
d_call: .
clone_size: .

cdr3_aa: CASSHHGQGIPGELFF
cdr3_nt: TGTGCCAGCAGCCATCACGGACAGGGGATCCCCGGGGAGCTGTTTTTT
v_call: TRBV7-3
j_call: TRBJ2-2
d_call: TRBD1
clone_size: .

cdr3_aa: CASSYSTGGNNSPLHF
cdr3_nt: TGTGCCAGCAGTTACTCGACAGGGGGGAATAATTCACCCCTCCACTTT
v_call: TRBV6-6
j_call: TRBJ1-6
d_call: TRBD1
clone_size: .

cdr3_aa: CASSREGMRDTQYF
cdr3_nt: TGTGCCAGCAGTCGGGAGGGGATGAGAGATACGCAGTATTTT
v_call: TRBV28
j_call: TRBJ2-3
d_call: TRBD2
clone_size: .

cdr3_aa: CASSLSGGQSTEAFF
cdr3_nt: TGTGCCAGCAGCTTGTCGGGGGGACAGTCCACTGAAGCTTTCTTT
v_call: TRBV7-3
j_call: TRBJ1-1
d_call: TRBD1
clone_size: .

cdr3_aa: CSAGTEQTAQYF
cdr3_nt: TGCAGCGCCGGGACGGAGCAAACGGCCCAGTACTTC
v_call: TRBV29-1
j_call: TRBJ2-5
d_call: .
clone_size: .

cdr3_aa: CASSLTVRDVTQYF
cdr3_nt: TGTGCCAGCAGCTTAACTGTCCGGGATGTTACGCAGTATTTT
v_call: TRBV7-3
j_call: TRBJ2-3
d_call: .
clone_size: .

cdr3_aa: CASSEALLAGPQPQHF
cdr3_nt: TGTGCCAGCAGTGAAGCGCTTCTAGCCGGGCCCCAGCCCCAGCATTTT
v_call: TRBV6-1
j_call: TRBJ1-5
d_call: .
clone_size: .

cdr3_aa: CASSSGTKETQYF
cdr3_nt: TGCGCCAGCAGTTCCGGGACAAAAGAGACCCAGTACTTC
v_call: TRBV5-1
j_call: TRBJ2-5
d_call: .
clone_size: few

cdr3_aa: CASSRDYNEQFF
cdr3_nt: TGTGCCAGCAGCCGGGACTACAATGAGCAGTTCTTC
v_call: TRBV7-2
j_call: TRBJ2-1
d_call: .
clone_size: .

cdr3_aa: CASSMLEQAGPPPNTGELFF
cdr3_nt: TGTGCCAGTAGTATGTTAGAGCAGGCAGGGCCCCCCCCGAACACCGGGGAGCTGTTTTTT
v_call: TRBV19
j_call: TRBJ2-2
d_call: .
clone_size: once

cdr3_aa: CASSQLQGTSGYEQYF
cdr3_nt: TGTGCCAGCAGCCAACTTCAGGGGACTAGCGGCTACGAGCAGTACTTC
v_call: TRBV4-2
j_call: TRBJ2-7
d_call: TRBD2
clone_size: .

cdr3_aa: CASSLRTSGVRSYNEQFF
cdr3_nt: TGTGCCAGCAGCCTTAGGACTAGCGGGGTTAGGTCCTACAATGAGCAGTTCTTC
v_call: TRBV5-6
j_call: TRBJ2-1
d_call: TRBD2
clone_size: .

cdr3_aa: CASSVGGGYNSPLHF
cdr3_nt: TGTGCCAGCAGTGTAGGGGGCGGTTATAATTCACCCCTCCACTTT
v_call: TRBV2
j_call: TRBJ1-6
d_call: TRBD1
clone_size: .

cdr3_aa: CASSPTGTSVRNEQFF
cdr3_nt: TGTGCCAGCAGTCCAACCGGGACTAGCGTCAGAAATGAGCAGTTCTTC
v_call: TRBV9
j_call: TRBJ2-1
d_call: TRBD2
clone_size: .

cdr3_aa: CASSEGRYTEAFF
cdr3_nt: TGTGCCAGCAGCGAAGGGCGGTACACTGAAGCTTTCTTT
v_call: TRBV6-1
j_call: TRBJ1-1
d_call: .
clone_size: .

cdr3_aa: CASSSRGAESTYEQYF
cdr3_nt: TGTGCCAGCAGCTCGAGGGGCGCGGAGAGTACCTACGAGCAGTACTTC
v_call: TRBV7-6
j_call: TRBJ2-7
d_call: .
clone_size: .

cdr3_aa: CASSPGLGGPTEAFF
cdr3_nt: TGTGCCAGCAGCCCCGGATTGGGCGGACCCACTGAAGCTTTCTTT
v_call: TRBV7-9
j_call: TRBJ1-1
d_call: .
clone_size: .

cdr3_aa: CASRPRASGGYEQYF
cdr3_nt: TGTGCCAGCAGACCTAGGGCTAGCGGTGGCTACGAGCAGTACTTC
v_call: TRBV2
j_call: TRBJ2-7
d_call: TRBD2
clone_size: .

cdr3_aa: CSVKDRGPRYGYTF
cdr3_nt: TGCAGCGTGAAGGACAGGGGGCCGAGATATGGCTACACCTTC
v_call: TRBV29-1
j_call: TRBJ1-2
d_call: TRBD1
clone_size: .

cdr3_aa: CASSLRGEKLFF
cdr3_nt: TGTGCCAGCAGTTTGCGGGGGGAAAAACTGTTTTTT
v_call: TRBV27
j_call: TRBJ1-4
d_call: .
clone_size: few

cdr3_aa: CASSPPGTAGYTF
cdr3_nt: TGTGCCAGCTCACCACCAGGAACCGCCGGCTACACCTTC
v_call: TRBV18
j_call: TRBJ1-2
d_call: .
clone_size: .

cdr3_aa: CASSLEGRQGGDTQYF
cdr3_nt: TGCGCCAGCAGCTTGGAGGGCAGGCAGGGTGGAGATACGCAGTATTTT
v_call: TRBV5-1
j_call: TRBJ2-3
d_call: .
clone_size: .

cdr3_aa: CSVESGQGAHYGYTF
cdr3_nt: TGCAGCGTTGAAAGCGGACAGGGGGCTCACTATGGCTACACCTTC
v_call: TRBV29-1
j_call: TRBJ1-2
d_call: TRBD1
clone_size: .

cdr3_aa: CASSNTGPGNYEQYF
cdr3_nt: TGTGCCAGCAGTAATACCGGGCCAGGGAACTACGAGCAGTACTTC
v_call: TRBV25-1
j_call: TRBJ2-7
d_call: .
clone_size: .

cdr3_aa: CASSRTVAYEQYF
cdr3_nt: TGTGCCAGCAGCAGGACGGTGGCCTACGAGCAGTACTTC
v_call: TRBV2
j_call: TRBJ2-7
d_call: .
clone_size: once

cdr3_aa: CASSSRGAKDTQYF
cdr3_nt: TGTGCCAGCAGCAGCCGGGGGGCTAAAGATACGCAGTATTTT
v_call: TRBV7-9
j_call: TRBJ2-3
d_call: .
clone_size: .

cdr3_aa: CASSLEGQTFTEAFF
cdr3_nt: TGTGCCAGCAGTTTAGAGGGACAGACTTTCACTGAAGCTTTCTTT
v_call: TRBV28
j_call: TRBJ1-1
d_call: TRBD1
clone_size: few

cdr3_aa: CASSLIQGSIGTEAFF
cdr3_nt: TGCGCCAGCAGCTTGATACAGGGTTCCATTGGGACTGAAGCTTTCTTT
v_call: TRBV5-1
j_call: TRBJ1-1
d_call: .
clone_size: .

cdr3_aa: CASSSTGNYGYTF
cdr3_nt: TGTGCCAGCAGCTCGACAGGGAACTATGGCTACACCTTC
v_call: TRBV5-4
j_call: TRBJ1-2
d_call: TRBD1
clone_size: .